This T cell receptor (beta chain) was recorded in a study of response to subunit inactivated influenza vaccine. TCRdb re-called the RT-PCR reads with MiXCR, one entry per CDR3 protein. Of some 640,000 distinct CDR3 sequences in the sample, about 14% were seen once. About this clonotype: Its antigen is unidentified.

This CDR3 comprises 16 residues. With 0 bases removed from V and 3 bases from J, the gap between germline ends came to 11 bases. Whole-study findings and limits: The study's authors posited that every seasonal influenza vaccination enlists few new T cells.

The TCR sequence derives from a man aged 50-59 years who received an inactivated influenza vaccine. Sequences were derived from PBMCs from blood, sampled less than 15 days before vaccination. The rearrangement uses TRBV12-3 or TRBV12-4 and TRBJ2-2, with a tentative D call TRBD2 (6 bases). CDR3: CASSLAGGLYTGELFF. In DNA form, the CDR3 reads TGTGCCAGCAGTTTAGCGGGAGGCTTGTACACCGGGGAGCTGTTTTTT.